One sample yielded the 6 T cell receptor beta chains listed below, sequenced in a study of monozygotic twins with inflammatory bowel disease. TCRdb reprocessed the 5' RACE reads, with one entry per CDR3 protein and no DNA. The table lists approximately 400,000 distinct CDR3 sequences. The sequencing sample was made of blood. These receptors all come from a human donor with ulcerative colitis or Crohn's disease, or a healthy co-twin of an affected twin (not recorded which).

The J gene is TRBJ2-2, the V gene TRBV6-2 or TRBV6-3; the D call of TRBD2 rests on TCRdb alone, since no DNA is present to check it. CDR1 and CDR2 from the germline V gene are MNHEY and SVGEGT. The CDR3 is 15 amino acids. CDR3 sequence reads: CASRATRTNTGELFF.

The V call is TRBV2, the J call TRBJ1-5. The CDR3 length is 13 residues. Germline CDR1 SNHLY, CDR2 FYNNEI. CDR3 sequence reads: CASSEKGTQPQHF. The entire variable domain, with the rest obtained from reference TRBV2 and TRBJ1-5, is as follows: EPEVTQTPSHQVTQMGQEVILRCVPISNHLYFYWYRQILGQKVEFLVSFYNNEISEKSEIFDDQFSVERPDGSNFTLKIRSTKLEDSAMYFCASSEKGTQPQHFGDGTRLSIL.

J is TRBJ2-7 and V is TRBV28; the D call from TCRdb, TRBD1, cannot be confirmed without DNA. The CDR3 runs 17 residues. Germline V gene sequence: CDR1 MDHEN, CDR2 SYDVKM. Here the CDR3 reads CASSSPASSRSPYEQYF. Variable domain in full (rest from reference TRBV28 and TRBJ2-7): DVKVTQSSRYLVKRTGEKVFLECVQDMDHENMFWYRQDPGLGLRLIYFSYDVKMKEKGDIPEGYSVSREKKERFSLILESASTNQTSMYLCASSSPASSRSPYEQYFGPGTRLTVT.

This rearrangement joins TRBV9 to TRBJ1-4. Germline CDR1 SGDLS, CDR2 YYNGEE. The CDR3 is 15 amino acids. The CDR3 sequence: CASSARPLENEKLFF. The full variable domain, completed using reference TRBV9 and TRBJ1-4, is DSGVTQTPKHLITATGQRVTLRCSPRSGDLSVYWYQQSLDQGLQFLIQYYNGEERAKGNILERFSAQQFPDLHSELNLSSLELGDSALYFCASSARPLENEKLFFGSGTQLSVL.

The chain carries TRBV5-1 and TRBJ2-6; without DNA, the TCRdb call of TRBD2 cannot be checked. The CDR3 contains 19 residues. CDR1 is SGHRS and CDR2 is YFSETQ in the germline V gene. This CDR3 is CASSQHQVAGGPGANVLTF.

The rearrangement uses TRBV6-4 and TRBJ1-1; TCRdb selects TRBD1, and the lack of DNA leaves this call unchecked. This CDR3 contains 15 residues. Per the germline V gene, CDR1 is MRHNA and CDR2 is SNTAGT. CDR3 region: CASRKEQGANTEAFF.